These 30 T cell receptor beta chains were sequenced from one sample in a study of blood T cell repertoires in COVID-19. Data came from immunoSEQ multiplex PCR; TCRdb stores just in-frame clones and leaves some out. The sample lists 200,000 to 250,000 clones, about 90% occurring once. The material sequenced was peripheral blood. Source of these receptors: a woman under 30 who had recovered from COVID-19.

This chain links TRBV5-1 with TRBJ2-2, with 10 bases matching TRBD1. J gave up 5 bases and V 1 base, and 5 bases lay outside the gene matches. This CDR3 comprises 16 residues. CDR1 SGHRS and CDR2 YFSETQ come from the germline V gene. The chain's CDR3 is CASSLTTGGATGELFF. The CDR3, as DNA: TGCGCCAGCAGCTTGACGACAGGGGGCGCGACCGGGGAGCTGTTTTTT.

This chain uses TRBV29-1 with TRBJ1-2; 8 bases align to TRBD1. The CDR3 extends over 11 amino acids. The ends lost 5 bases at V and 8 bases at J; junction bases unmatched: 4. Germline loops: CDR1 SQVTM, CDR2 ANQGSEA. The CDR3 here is CSVSRGHGYTF. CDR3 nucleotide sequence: TGCAGCGTTTCCAGGGGGCACGGCTACACCTTC.

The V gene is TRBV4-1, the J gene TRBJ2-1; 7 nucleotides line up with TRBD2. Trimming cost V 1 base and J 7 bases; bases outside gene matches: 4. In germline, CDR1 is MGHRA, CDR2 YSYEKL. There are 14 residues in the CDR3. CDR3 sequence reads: CASSQGGSGNEQFF. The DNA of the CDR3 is TGCGCCAGCAGCCAAGGCGGGAGTGGGAATGAGCAGTTCTTC.

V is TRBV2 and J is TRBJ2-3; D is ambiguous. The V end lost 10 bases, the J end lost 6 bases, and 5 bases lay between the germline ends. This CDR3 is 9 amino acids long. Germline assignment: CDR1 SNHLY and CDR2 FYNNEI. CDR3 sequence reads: CATVDTQYF. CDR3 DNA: TGTGCCACCGTCGATACGCAGTATTTT.

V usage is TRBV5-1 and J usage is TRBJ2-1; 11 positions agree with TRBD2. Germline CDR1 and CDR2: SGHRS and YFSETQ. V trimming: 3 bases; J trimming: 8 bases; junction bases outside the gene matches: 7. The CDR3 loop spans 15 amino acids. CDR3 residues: CASSSPSGRMYEQFF. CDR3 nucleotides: TGCGCCAGCAGCTCCCCTAGCGGGAGGATGTATGAGCAGTTCTTC. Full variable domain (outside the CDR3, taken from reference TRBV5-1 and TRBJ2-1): KAGVTQTPRYLIKTRGQQVTLSCSPISGHRSVSWYQQTPGQGLQFLFEYFSETQRNKGNFPGRFSGRQFSNSRSEMNVSTLELGDSALYLCASSSPSGRMYEQFFGPGTRLTVL.

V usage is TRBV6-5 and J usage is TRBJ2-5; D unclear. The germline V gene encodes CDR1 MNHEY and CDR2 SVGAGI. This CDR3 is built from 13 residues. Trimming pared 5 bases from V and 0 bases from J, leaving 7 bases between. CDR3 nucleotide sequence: TGTGCCAGCAGTCAGGTGTACCAAGAGACCCAGTACTTC. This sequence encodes CASSQVYQETQYF.

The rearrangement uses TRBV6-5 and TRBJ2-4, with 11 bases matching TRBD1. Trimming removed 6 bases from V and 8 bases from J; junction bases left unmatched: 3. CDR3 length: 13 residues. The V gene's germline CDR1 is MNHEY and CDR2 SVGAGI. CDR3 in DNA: TGTGCCAGCAGCGGACAGGGGGCGGACATTCAGTACTTC. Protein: CASSGQGADIQYF.

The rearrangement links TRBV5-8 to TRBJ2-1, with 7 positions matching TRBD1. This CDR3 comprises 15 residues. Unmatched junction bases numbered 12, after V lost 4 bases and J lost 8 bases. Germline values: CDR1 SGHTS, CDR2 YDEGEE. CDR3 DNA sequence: TGTGCCAGCAGCACCCGGGACAGACTTTTGGATGAGCAGTTCTTC. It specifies CASSTRDRLLDEQFF.

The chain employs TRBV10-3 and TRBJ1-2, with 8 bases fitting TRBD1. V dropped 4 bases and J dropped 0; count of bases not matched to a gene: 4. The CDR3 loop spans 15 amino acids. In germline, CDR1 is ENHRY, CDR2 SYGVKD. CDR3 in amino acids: CAISGQTGANYGYTF. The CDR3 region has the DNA TGTGCCATCAGTGGGCAGACAGGGGCTAACTATGGCTACACCTTC.

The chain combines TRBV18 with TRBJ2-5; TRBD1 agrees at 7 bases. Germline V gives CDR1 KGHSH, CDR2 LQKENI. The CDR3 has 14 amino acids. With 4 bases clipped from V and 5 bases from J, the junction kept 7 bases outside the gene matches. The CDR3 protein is CASSQDRVRETQYF. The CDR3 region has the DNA TGTGCCAGCTCACAAGACAGGGTGAGGGAGACCCAGTACTTC.

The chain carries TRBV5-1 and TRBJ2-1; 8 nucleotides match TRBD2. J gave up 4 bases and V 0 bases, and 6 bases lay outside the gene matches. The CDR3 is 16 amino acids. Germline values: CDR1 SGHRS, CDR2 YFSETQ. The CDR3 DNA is TGCGCCAGCAGCTTGGCAGGTAGCGGGATATACAATGAGCAGTTCTTC. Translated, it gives CASSLAGSGIYNEQFF.

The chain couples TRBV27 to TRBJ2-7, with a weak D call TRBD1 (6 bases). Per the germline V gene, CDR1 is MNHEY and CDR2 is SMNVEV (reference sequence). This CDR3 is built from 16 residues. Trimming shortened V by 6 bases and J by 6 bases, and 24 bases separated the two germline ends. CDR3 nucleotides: TGTGCCAGCAGCCTTATCCCCGGGGCAGGGGAAAGCGAGCAGTACTTC. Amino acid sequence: CASSLIPGAGESEQYF.

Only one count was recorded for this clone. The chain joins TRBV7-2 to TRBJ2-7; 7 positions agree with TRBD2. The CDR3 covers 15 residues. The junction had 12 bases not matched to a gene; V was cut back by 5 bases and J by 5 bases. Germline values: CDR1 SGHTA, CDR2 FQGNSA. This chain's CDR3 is CASSPRRGGGDEQYF. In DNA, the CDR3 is TGTGCCAGCAGCCCCCGGCGCGGGGGAGGAGACGAGCAGTACTTC. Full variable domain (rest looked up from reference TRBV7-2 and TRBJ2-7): GAGVSQSPSNKVTEKGKDVELRCDPISGHTALYWYRQSLGQGLEFLIYFQGNSAPDKSGLPSDRFSAERTGGSVSTLTIQRTQQEDSAVYLCASSPRRGGGDEQYFGPGTRLTVT.

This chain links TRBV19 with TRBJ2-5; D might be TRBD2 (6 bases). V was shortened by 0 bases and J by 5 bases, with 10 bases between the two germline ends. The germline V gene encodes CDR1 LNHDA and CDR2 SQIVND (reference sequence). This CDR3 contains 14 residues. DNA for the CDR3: TGTGCCAGTAGTATAGAGGGGGGAGTTGAGACCCAGTACTTC. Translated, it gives CASSIEGGVETQYF. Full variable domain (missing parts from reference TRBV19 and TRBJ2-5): DGGITQSPKYLFRKEGQNVTLSCEQNLNHDAMYWYRQDPGQGLRLIYYSQIVNDFQKGDIAEGYSVSREKKESFPLTVTSAQKNPTAFYLCASSIEGGVETQYFGPGTRLLVL.

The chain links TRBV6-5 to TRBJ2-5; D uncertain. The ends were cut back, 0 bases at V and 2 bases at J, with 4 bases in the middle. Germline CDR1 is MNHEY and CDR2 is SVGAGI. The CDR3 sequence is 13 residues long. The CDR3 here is CASSYSVQETQYF. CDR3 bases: TGTGCCAGCAGTTACTCCGTACAAGAGACCCAGTACTTC.

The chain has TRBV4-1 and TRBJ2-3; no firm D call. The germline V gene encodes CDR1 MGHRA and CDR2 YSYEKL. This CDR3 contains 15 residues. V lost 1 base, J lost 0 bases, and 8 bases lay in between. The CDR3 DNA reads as TGCGCCAGCAGCCAAGGAATCAGTAGCACAGATACGCAGTATTTT. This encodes CASSQGISSTDTQYF.

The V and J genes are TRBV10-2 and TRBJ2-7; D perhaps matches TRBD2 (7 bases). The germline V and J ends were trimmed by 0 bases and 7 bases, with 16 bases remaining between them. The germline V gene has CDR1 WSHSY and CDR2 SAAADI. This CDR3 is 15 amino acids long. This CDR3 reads CASSESGGGPREQYF. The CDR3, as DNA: TGCGCCAGCAGTGAGTCAGGGGGAGGGCCTCGGGAGCAGTACTTC.

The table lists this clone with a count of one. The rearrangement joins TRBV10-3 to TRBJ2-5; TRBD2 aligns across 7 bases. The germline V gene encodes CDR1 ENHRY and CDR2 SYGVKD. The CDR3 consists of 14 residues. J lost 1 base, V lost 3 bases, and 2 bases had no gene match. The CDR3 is CAISEAGTQETQYF. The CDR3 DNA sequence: TGTGCCATCAGTGAAGCGGGAACCCAAGAGACCCAGTACTTC.

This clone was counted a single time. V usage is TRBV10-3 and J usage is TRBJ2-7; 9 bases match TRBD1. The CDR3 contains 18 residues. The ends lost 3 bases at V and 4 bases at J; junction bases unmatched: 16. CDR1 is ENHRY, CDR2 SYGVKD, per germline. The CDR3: CAISESVGQGAGVYEQYF. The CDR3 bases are TGTGCCATCAGTGAATCGGTGGGACAGGGTGCGGGTGTTTACGAGCAGTACTTC.

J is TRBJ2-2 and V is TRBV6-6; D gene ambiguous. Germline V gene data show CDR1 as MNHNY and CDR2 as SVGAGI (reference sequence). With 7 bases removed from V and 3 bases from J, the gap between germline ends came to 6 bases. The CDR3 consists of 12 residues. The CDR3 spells CASTSYTGELFF. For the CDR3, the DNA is TGTGCCAGCACCAGTTACACCGGGGAGCTGTTTTTT.

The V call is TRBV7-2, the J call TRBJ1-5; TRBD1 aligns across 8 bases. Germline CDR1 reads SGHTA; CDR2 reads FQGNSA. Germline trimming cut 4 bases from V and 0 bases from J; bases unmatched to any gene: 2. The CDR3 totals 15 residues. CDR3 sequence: CASSSGGRSNQPQHF. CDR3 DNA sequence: TGTGCCAGCAGCTCAGGGGGCCGTAGCAATCAGCCCCAGCATTTT.

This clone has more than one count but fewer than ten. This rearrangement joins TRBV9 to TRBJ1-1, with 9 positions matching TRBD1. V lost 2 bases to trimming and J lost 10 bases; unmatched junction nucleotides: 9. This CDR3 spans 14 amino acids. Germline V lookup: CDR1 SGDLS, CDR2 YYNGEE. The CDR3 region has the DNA TGTGCCAGCAGCGTGGGGACAGGGAAGGTTGGAGCTTTCTTT. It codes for CASSVGTGKVGAFF.

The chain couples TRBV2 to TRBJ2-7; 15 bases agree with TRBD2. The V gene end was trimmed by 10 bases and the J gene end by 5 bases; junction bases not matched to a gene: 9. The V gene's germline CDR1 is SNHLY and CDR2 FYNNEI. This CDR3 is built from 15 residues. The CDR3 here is CATGLAGGPTDEQYF. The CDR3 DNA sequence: TGTGCCACGGGACTAGCGGGAGGCCCCACGGACGAGCAGTACTTC.

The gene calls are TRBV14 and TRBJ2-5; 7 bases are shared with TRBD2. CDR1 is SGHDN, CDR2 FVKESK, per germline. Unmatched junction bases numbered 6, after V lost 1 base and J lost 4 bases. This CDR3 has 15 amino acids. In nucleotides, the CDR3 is TGTGCCAGCAGCCAAGTGCCTAGCGGCGTAGAGACCCAGTACTTC. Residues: CASSQVPSGVETQYF.

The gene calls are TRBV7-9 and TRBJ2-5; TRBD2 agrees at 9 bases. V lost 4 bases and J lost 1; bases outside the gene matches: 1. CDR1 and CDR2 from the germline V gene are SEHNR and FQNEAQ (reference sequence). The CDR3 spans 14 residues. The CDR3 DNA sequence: TGTGCCAGCAGCTGGACTAGCGTCCAAGAGACCCAGTACTTC. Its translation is CASSWTSVQETQYF.

The CDR3 coding sequence is TGTGCCAGCAGTGCCGACAGATTCCCTCAGCCCCAGCATTTT. Encoded protein: CASSADRFPQPQHF. This chain joins TRBV2 and TRBJ1-5, with D possibly matching TRBD1 (5 bases). The CDR3 extends over 14 amino acids. V lost 4 bases, J lost 6 bases, and 13 bases lay in between. CDR1 and CDR2 (germline): SNHLY, FYNNEI.

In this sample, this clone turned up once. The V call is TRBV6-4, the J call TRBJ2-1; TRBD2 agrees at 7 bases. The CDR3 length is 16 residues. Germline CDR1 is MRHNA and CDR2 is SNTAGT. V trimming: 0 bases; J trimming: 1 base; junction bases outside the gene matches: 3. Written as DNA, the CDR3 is TGTGCCAGCAGTGACTCTGCGGGAGTGTCCTACAATGAGCAGTTCTTC. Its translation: CASSDSAGVSYNEQFF.

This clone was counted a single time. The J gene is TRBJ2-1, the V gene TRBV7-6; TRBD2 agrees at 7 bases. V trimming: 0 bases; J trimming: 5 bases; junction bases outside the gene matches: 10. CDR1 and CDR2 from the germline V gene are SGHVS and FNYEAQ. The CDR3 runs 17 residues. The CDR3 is CASSLARAGALNNEQFF. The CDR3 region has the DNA TGTGCCAGCAGCTTAGCGCGGGCGGGAGCTCTGAACAATGAGCAGTTCTTC.

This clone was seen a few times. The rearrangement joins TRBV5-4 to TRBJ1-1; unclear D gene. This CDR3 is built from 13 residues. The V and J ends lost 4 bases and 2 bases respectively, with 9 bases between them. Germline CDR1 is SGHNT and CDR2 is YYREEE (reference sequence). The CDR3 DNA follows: TGTGCCAGCAGCCTCCGCACAAACACTGAAGCTTTCTTT. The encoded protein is CASSLRTNTEAFF.

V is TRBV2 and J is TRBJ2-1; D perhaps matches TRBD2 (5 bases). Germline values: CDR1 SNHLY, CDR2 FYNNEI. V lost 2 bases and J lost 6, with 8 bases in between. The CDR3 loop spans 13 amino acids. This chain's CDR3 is CASSENGSNEQFF. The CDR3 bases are TGTGCCAGCAGTGAAAATGGGAGCAATGAGCAGTTCTTC.